The following is a T cell receptor beta chain sequence with its context. These data are taken from a study of cytomegalovirus exposure and HLA in healthy donors. PCR was performed using 60 Vbeta and 13 Jbeta primers. The method was immunoSEQ multiplex PCR; TCRdb's version includes in-frame clones alone and lacks a portion of them. In the table there are 150,000 or so clones, over 75% of which are singletons. The CDR3 has 14 residues. The V gene end was trimmed by 2 bases and the J gene end by 7 bases; junction bases not matched to a gene: 5. In germline, CDR1 is GTSNPN, CDR2 SVGIG (reference sequence).

The sample comprised PBMCs. The V call is TRBV30, the J call TRBJ2-3; TRBD2 agrees at 11 bases. The receptor comes from a woman between 40 and 50 years old in good health and CMV-seropositive. CDR3 sequence reads: CAWSISGRGNTQYF. CDR3 DNA: TGTGCCTGGAGTATTAGCGGGAGGGGGAATACGCAGTATTTT.